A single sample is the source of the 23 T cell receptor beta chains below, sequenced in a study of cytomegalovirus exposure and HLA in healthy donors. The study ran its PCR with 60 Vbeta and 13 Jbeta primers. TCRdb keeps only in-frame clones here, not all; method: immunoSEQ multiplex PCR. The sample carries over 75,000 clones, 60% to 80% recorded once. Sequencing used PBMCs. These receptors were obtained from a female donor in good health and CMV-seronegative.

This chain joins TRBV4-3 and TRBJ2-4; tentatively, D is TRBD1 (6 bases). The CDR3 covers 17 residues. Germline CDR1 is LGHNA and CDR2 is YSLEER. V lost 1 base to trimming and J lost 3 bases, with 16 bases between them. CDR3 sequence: CASSQALGAVGKNIQYF. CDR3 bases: TGCGCCAGCAGCCAAGCTCTGGGGGCAGTTGGCAAAAACATTCAGTACTTC.

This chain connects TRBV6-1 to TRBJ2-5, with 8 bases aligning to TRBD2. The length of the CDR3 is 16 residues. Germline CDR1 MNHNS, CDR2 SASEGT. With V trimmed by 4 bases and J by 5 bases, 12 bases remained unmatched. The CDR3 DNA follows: TGTGCCAGCAGTGCGTCCGGGACTAGTTTTAGGGAGACCCAGTACTTC. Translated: CASSASGTSFRETQYF.

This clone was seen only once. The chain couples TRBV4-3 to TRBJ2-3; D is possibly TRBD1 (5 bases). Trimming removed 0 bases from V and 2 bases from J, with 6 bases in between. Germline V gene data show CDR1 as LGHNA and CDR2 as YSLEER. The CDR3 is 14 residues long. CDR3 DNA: TGCGCCAGCAGCCAAGACAGGGCCACAGATACGCAGTATTTT. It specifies CASSQDRATDTQYF.

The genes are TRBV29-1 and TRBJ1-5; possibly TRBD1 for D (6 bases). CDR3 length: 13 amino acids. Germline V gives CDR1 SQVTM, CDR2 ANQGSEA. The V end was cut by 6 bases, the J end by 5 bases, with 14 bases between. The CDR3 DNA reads TGCAGCGTCCAGACAGGTGGTGATCAGCCCCAGCATTTT. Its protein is CSVQTGGDQPQHF.

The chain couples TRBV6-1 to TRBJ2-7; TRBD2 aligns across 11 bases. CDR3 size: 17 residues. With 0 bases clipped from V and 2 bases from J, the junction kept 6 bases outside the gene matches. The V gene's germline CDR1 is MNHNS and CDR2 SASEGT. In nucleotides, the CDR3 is TGTGCCAGCAGTGAAGCAATTACTAGCGGGAGCGCCTACGAGCAGTACTTC. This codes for CASSEAITSGSAYEQYF.

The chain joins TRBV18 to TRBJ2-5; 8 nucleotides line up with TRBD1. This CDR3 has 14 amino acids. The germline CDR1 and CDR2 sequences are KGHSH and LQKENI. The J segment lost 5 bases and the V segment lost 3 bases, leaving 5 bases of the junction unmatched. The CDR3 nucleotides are TGTGCCAGCTCACCTCCAGGGGGCAGGGAGACCCAGTACTTC. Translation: CASSPPGGRETQYF.

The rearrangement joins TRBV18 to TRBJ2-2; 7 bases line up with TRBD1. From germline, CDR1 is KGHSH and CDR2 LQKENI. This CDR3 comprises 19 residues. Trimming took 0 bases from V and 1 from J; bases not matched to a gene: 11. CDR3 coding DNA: TGTGCCAGCTCACCACCGGATGATTGGGGACAGATGAACACCGGGGAGCTGTTTTTT. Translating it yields CASSPPDDWGQMNTGELFF.

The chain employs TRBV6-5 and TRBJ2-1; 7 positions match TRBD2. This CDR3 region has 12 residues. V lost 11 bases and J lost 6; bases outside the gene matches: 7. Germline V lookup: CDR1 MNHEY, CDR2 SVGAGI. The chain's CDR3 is CAVAGAGNEQFF. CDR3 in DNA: TGTGCCGTGGCGGGAGCTGGCAATGAGCAGTTCTTC.

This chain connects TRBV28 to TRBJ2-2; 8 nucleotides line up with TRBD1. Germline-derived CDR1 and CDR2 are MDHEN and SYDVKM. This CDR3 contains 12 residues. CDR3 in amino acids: CAGQGNTGELFF. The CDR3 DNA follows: TGTGCTGGACAGGGGAACACCGGGGAGCTGTTTTTT.

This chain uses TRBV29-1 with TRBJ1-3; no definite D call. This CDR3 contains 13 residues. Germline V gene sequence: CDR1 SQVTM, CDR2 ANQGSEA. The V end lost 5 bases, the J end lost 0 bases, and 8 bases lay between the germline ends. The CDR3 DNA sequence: TGCAGCGTTTCTATGAGCTCTGGAAACACCATATATTTT. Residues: CSVSMSSGNTIYF.

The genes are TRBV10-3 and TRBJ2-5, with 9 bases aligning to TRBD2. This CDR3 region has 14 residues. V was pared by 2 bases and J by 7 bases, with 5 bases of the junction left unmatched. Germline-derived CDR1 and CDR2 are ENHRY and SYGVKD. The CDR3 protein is CAISEPGLAGTQYF. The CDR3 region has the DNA TGTGCCATCAGTGAGCCGGGACTAGCAGGGACCCAGTACTTC.

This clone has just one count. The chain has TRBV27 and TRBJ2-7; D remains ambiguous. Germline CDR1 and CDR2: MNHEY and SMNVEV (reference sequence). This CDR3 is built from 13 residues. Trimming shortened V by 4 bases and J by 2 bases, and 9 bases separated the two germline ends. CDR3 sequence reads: CASSSNGPYEQYF. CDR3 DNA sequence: TGTGCCAGCAGTTCTAATGGGCCCTACGAGCAGTACTTC.

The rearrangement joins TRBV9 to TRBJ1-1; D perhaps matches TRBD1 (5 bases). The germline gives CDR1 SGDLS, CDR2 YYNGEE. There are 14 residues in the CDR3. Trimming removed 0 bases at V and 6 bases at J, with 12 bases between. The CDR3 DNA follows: TGTGCCAGCAGCGTAGGTTCGATAGGGGCTGAAGCTTTCTTT. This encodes CASSVGSIGAEAFF.

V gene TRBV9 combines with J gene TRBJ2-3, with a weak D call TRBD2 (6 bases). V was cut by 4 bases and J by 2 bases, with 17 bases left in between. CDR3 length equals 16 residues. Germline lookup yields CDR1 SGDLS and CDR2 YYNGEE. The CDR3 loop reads CASSPRGAGLTDTQYF. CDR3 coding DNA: TGTGCCAGCAGCCCTCGTGGAGCGGGCCTCACAGATACGCAGTATTTT.

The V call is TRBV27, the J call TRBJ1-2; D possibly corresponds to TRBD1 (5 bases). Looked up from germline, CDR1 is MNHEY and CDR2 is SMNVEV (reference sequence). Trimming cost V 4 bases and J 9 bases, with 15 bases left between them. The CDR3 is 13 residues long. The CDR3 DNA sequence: TGTGCCAGCAGTTCGTCAGGGCAGTATAGCTACACCTTC. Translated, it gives CASSSSGQYSYTF.

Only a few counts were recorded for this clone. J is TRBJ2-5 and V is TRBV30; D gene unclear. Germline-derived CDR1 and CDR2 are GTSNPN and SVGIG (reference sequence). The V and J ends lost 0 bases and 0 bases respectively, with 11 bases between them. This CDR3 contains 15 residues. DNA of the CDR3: TGTGCCTGGAGTGTAGCCCTCGCGTACCAAGAGACCCAGTACTTC. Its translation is CAWSVALAYQETQYF.

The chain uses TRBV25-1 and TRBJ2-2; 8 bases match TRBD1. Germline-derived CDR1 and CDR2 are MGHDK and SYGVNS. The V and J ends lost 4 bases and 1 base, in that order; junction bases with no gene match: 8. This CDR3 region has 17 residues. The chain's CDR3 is CASSAFSGQVNTGELFF. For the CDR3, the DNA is TGTGCCAGCAGTGCTTTTTCGGGACAGGTGAACACCGGGGAGCTGTTTTTT. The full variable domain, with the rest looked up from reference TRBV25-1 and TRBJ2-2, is EADIYQTPRYLVIGTGKKITLECSQTMGHDKMYWYQQDPGMELHLIHYSYGVNSTEKGDLSSESTVSRIRTEHFPLTLESARPSHTSQYLCASSAFSGQVNTGELFFGEGSRLTVL.

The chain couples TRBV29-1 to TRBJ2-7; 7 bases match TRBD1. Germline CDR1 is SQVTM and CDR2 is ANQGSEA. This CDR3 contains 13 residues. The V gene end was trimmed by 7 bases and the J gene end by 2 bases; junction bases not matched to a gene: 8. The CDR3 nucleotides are TGCAGCGCTGTGGGGGACAGAGCCTACGAGCAGTACTTC. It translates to CSAVGDRAYEQYF.

CDR3 region: CASSARDYGYTF. CDR3 nucleotides: TGTGCCAGCAGCGCCAGGGACTATGGCTACACCTTC. The V and J genes are TRBV7-2 and TRBJ1-2; possible D gene TRBD1, 5 bases. Trimming stripped 5 bases from V and 3 bases from J, with 7 bases between. Per germline, CDR1 SGHTA and CDR2 FQGNSA. The CDR3 consists of 12 residues.

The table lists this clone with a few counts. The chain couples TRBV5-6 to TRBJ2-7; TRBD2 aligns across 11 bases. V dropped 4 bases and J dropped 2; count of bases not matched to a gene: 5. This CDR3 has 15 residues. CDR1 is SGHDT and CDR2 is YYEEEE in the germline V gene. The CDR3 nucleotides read TGTGCCAGCAGCGGCGGGACTAGCGGACCCTACGAGCAGTACTTC. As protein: CASSGGTSGPYEQYF.

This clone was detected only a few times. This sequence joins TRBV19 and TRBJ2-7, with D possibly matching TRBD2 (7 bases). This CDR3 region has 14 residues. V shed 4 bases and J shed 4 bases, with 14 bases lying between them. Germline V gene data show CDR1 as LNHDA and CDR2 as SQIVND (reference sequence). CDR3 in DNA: TGTGCCAGTAGTAGCGCGGGGGCCTTGTACGAGCAGTACTTC. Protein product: CASSSAGALYEQYF.

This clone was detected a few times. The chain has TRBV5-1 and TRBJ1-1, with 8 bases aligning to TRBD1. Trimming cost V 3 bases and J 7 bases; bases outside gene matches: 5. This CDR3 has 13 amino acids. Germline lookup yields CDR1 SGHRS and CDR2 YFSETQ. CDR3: CASSSGTGGEAFF. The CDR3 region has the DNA TGCGCCAGCAGCTCCGGGACAGGAGGTGAAGCTTTCTTT.

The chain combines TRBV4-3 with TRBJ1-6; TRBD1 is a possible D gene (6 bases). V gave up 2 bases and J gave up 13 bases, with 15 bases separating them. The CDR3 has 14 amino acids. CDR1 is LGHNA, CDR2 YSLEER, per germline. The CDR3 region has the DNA TGCGCCAGCAGCCAAACATGGGGGCGCGGGCCCCTCCACTTT. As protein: CASSQTWGRGPLHF.